The 10 T cell receptor beta chains below all came from one sample that was sequenced in a study of regulatory T cells in long-lasting Graves disease. Arm-PCR of CDR3 regions and iRepertoire HTBI primers were used to build TCR beta libraries. Via MiXCR, TCRdb re-called the multiplex PCR reads, giving one row per CDR3 protein. The table shows about 460,000 distinct CDR3 sequences, with 22% occurring only once. The time point is: persistent/refractory GD, antithyroid drugs over 5 years with positive TRAb. From RNA extracted from PBMCs, the TCR library was made. Sequencing used peripheral blood mononuclear cells (PBMCs), obtained when the disease was refractory, from a patient treated with antithyroid drugs. Receptors were obtained from a female donor with Graves disease.

This clonotype was seen at least ten times. The chain has TRBV3-1 and TRBJ1-1; TRBD1 aligns across 10 bases. After removal of 1 base from V and 4 bases from J, the junction contained 3 bases not matched to a gene. Germline values: CDR1 LGHDT, CDR2 YNNKEL (reference sequence). The CDR3 length is 15 residues. In DNA, the CDR3 is TGTGCCAGCAGCCAAGTTTGGACAGGGGGCACTGAAGCTTTCTTT. Translated, it gives CASSQVWTGGTEAFF.

This clonotype was detected ten times or more. The chain is built from TRBV12-3 or TRBV12-4 and TRBJ1-1; D not certain. This CDR3 spans 17 amino acids. The V gene lost 4 bases and the J gene lost 0 bases, with 18 bases spanning the gap. The CDR3 coding sequence is TGTGCCAGCAGTTCCGCTCTGGCAGGCACTATGAACACTGAAGCTTTCTTT. It is translated as CASSSALAGTMNTEAFF.

This clonotype was recorded many times. The rearrangement joins TRBV7-2 to TRBJ1-6; D is unclear. Germline V lookup: CDR1 SGHTA, CDR2 FQGNSA. The V gene lost 0 bases and the J gene lost 8 bases, with 11 bases spanning the gap. CDR3 length equals 15 residues. The CDR3 is CASSLAVGPDSPLHF. Here the CDR3 DNA reads TGTGCCAGCAGCTTAGCGGTAGGACCGGATTCACCCCTCCACTTT.

The CDR3 region is CASSRAGASGNEQFF. The CDR3 DNA follows: TGTGCCAGCAGCCGCGCAGGGGCTAGCGGCAATGAGCAGTTCTTC. The chain uses TRBV11-2 and TRBJ2-1; TRBD2 might be the D (7 bases). The CDR3 has 15 residues. The germline V gene has CDR1 SGHAT and CDR2 FQNNGV. Trimming took off 5 bases at V and 6 bases at J, with 17 bases between the two ends. The full variable domain, with the rest looked up from reference TRBV11-2 and TRBJ2-1, is EAGVAQSPRYKIIEKRQSVAFWCNPISGHATLYWYQQILGQGPKLLIQFQNNGVVDDSQLPKDRFSAERLKGVDSTLKIQPAKLEDSAVYLCASSRAGASGNEQFFGPGTRLTVL.

On this clonotype: A read error is possible here, since a much larger clone lies one base away. The rearrangement links TRBV7-8 to TRBJ2-5; D perhaps matches TRBD2 (5 bases). CDR1 and CDR2 from the germline V gene are SGHVS and FQNEAQ. V dropped 0 bases and J dropped 4 bases, with 15 bases sitting between them. The CDR3 has 16 amino acids. Here the CDR3 DNA reads TGTGCCAGCAGCTTAGCGCGGGTCCCAGAACGAGAGACCCAGTACTTC. Translating gives CASSLARVPERETQYF.

J is TRBJ1-1 and V is TRBV7-2; 8 bases agree with TRBD1. The CDR3 totals 16 residues. From germline, CDR1 is SGHTA and CDR2 FQGNSA. The trim removed 4 bases at V and 0 bases at J, leaving 7 bases unmatched. The CDR3 region is CASSWTGTAMNTEAFF. In DNA, the CDR3 is TGTGCCAGCAGCTGGACAGGGACAGCTATGAACACTGAAGCTTTCTTT.

This clonotype was seen a few times. This chain connects TRBV20-1 to TRBJ2-2; 7 nucleotides align to TRBD1. Germline CDR1 and CDR2: DFQATT and SNEGSKA (reference sequence). The V segment lost 6 bases and the J segment 5 bases; nucleotides outside the gene matches: 15. CDR3 length: 16 residues. The CDR3 nucleotides read TGCAGTGCCAGCTCTCTCACAACAGGGGAGACCGGGGAGCTGTTTTTT. Its translation: CSASSLTTGETGELFF.

J is TRBJ2-7 and V is TRBV7-2; 11 positions match TRBD2. After removal of 5 bases from V and 0 bases from J, the junction contained 9 bases not matched to a gene. The CDR3 length is 17 residues. CDR1 and CDR2 from the germline V gene are SGHTA and FQGNSA. The chain's CDR3 is CASSPGLAGPLSYEQYF. In nucleotides, the CDR3 is TGTGCCAGCAGCCCTGGACTAGCGGGTCCCCTCTCCTACGAGCAGTACTTC.

This clonotype was detected ten times or more. This chain joins TRBV28 and TRBJ1-6; D is perhaps TRBD1 (5 bases). V dropped 1 base and J dropped 7 bases, with 11 bases sitting between them. The CDR3 totals 15 residues. Germline-derived CDR1 and CDR2 are MDHEN and SYDVKM. The CDR3 nucleotides read TGTGCCAGCAGTTTATCGGGGCTCGGGAATTCACCCCTCCACTTT. This sequence encodes CASSLSGLGNSPLHF.

This chain connects TRBV7-9 to TRBJ2-1, with TRBD1 identical over 8 bases. The CDR3 has 16 residues. Trimming took 4 bases from V and 3 from J; bases not matched to a gene: 8. Germline V gene data show CDR1 as SEHNR and CDR2 as FQNEAQ (reference sequence). CDR3 DNA sequence: TGTGCCAGCAGCTCGCCCGGGACAGGACTCTACAATGAGCAGTTCTTC. Translating it yields CASSSPGTGLYNEQFF.